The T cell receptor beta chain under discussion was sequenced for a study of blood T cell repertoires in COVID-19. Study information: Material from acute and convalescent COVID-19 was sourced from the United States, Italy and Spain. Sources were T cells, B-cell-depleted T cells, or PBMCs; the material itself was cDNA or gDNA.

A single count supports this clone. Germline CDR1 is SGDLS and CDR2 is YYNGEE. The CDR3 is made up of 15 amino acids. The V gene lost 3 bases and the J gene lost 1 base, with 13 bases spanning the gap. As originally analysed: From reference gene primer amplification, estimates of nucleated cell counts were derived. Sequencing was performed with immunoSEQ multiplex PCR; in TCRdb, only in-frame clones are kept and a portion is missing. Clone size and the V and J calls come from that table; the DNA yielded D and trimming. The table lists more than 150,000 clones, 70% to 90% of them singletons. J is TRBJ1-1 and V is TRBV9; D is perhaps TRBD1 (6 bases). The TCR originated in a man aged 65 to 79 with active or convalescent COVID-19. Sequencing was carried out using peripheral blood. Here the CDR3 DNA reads TGTGCCAGCAGCGCGATACAGGGTGGGAACACTGAAGCTTTCTTT. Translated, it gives CASSAIQGGNTEAFF.